The 25 T cell receptor beta chains below were found in one sample sequenced in a study of blood T cell repertoires in COVID-19. Method: immunoSEQ multiplex PCR; TCRdb's copy keeps in-frame clones and lacks some. The sample lists some 83,000 clones; roughly 90% were seen once. Sequencing used peripheral blood. All receptors derive from an older man in a cohort sampled during active COVID-19.

The CDR3 bases are TGCGCCAGCAGCCAAGATCACGCGGGGGGGCCAGATACGCAGTATTTT. Protein: CASSQDHAGGPDTQYF. The chain uses TRBV4-3 and TRBJ2-3; 9 nucleotides agree with TRBD2. This CDR3 spans 16 amino acids. The J segment lost 4 bases and the V segment lost 0 bases, leaving 5 bases of the junction unmatched. The germline V gene has CDR1 LGHNA and CDR2 YSLEER.

V is TRBV2 and J is TRBJ1-4, with 7 positions matching TRBD1. The CDR3 totals 15 residues. The germline V gene encodes CDR1 SNHLY and CDR2 FYNNEI. The V and J ends lost 3 bases and 4 bases, in that order; junction bases with no gene match: 5. CDR3 nucleotide sequence: TGTGCCAGCAGTGAGGCGGACAGGATTAATGAAAAACTGTTTTTT. It is translated as CASSEADRINEKLFF.

This rearrangement joins TRBV6-5 to TRBJ1-1; D remains ambiguous. V was shortened by 6 bases and J by 5 bases, with 7 bases between the two germline ends. The germline CDR1 and CDR2 sequences are MNHEY and SVGAGI. The CDR3 has 11 residues. CDR3 loop: CASRRETEAFF. The CDR3 nucleotides read TGTGCCAGCAGGAGAGAGACTGAAGCTTTCTTT.

V gene TRBV2 combines with J gene TRBJ2-7, with 9 positions matching TRBD1. This CDR3 is 14 amino acids long. Germline lookup yields CDR1 SNHLY and CDR2 FYNNEI. The ends lost 2 bases at V and 3 bases at J; junction bases unmatched: 2. The CDR3 bases are TGTGCCAGCAGTGAAAAGGACAGGGGCTACGAGCAGTACTTC. Translating gives CASSEKDRGYEQYF. Full variable domain (rest looked up from reference TRBV2 and TRBJ2-7): EPEVTQTPSHQVTQMGQEVILRCVPISNHLYFYWYRQILGQKVEFLVSFYNNEISEKSEIFDDQFSVERPDGSNFTLKIRSTKLEDSAMYFCASSEKDRGYEQYFGPGTRLTVT.

J is TRBJ2-6 and V is TRBV5-1, with 11 bases fitting TRBD1. The V gene end was trimmed by 7 bases and the J gene end by 0 bases; junction bases not matched to a gene: 3. Germline lookup yields CDR1 SGHRS and CDR2 YFSETQ. This CDR3 region has 16 residues. The CDR3 DNA follows: TGCGCCAGCGGACAGGGGGCAAACTCTGGGGCCAACGTCCTGACTTTC. Amino acids: CASGQGANSGANVLTF.

The chain couples TRBV6-6 to TRBJ1-4; no clear D gene. The CDR3 covers 12 residues. Trimming shortened V by 4 bases and J by 4 bases, and 4 bases separated the two germline ends. Germline V gene sequence: CDR1 MNHNY, CDR2 SVGAGI (reference sequence). The DNA of the CDR3 is TGTGCCAGCAGTTTCCTTAATGAAAAACTGTTTTTT. Translated: CASSFLNEKLFF.

V and J are TRBV27 and TRBJ1-1; D not certain. The CDR3 covers 13 residues. CDR1 MNHEY and CDR2 SMNVEV come from the germline V gene (reference sequence). The ends were cut back, 1 base at V and 4 bases at J, with 7 bases in the middle. CDR3 bases: TGTGCCAGCAGTTTATTGGAGGGCACTGAAGCTTTCTTT. The encoded protein is CASSLLEGTEAFF.

The rearrangement uses TRBV24-1 and TRBJ1-1; 7 bases fit TRBD1. Unmatched junction bases numbered 3, after V lost 2 bases and J lost 7 bases. The CDR3 contains 13 residues. Germline CDR1 is KGHDR and CDR2 is SFDVKD. In DNA form, the CDR3 reads TGTGCCACCAGTGATTGGACAGGTTTTGAAGCTTTCTTT. Encoded protein: CATSDWTGFEAFF.

The chain combines TRBV5-5 with TRBJ2-7; 7 bases match TRBD2. The V and J ends lost 4 bases and 7 bases, in that order; junction bases with no gene match: 11. Germline V CDR1 and CDR2: SGHKS, YYEKEE (reference sequence). CDR3 length: 14 amino acids. DNA for the CDR3: TGTGCCAGCAGCCTCTGGCAGCCCGGGAGGGAGCAGTACTTC. Amino acids: CASSLWQPGREQYF.

The CDR3 loop is CASSEYSYNEQFF. In DNA, the CDR3 is TGTGCCAGCAGTGAGTACTCCTACAATGAGCAGTTCTTC. The V call is TRBV14, the J call TRBJ2-1; no clear D. Trimming shortened V by 6 bases and J by 0 bases, and 6 bases separated the two germline ends. CDR1 SGHDN and CDR2 FVKESK come from the germline V gene. This CDR3 is built from 13 residues.

This chain joins TRBV5-6 and TRBJ2-7, with TRBD1 matching 8 bases. This CDR3 spans 18 amino acids. J gave up 5 bases and V 1 base, and 17 bases lay outside the gene matches. Germline-derived CDR1 and CDR2 are SGHDT and YYEEEE. Here the CDR3 reads CASSLRAGTGDFVDEQYV. Here the CDR3 DNA reads TGTGCCAGCAGCTTGCGTGCCGGGACAGGAGATTTCGTAGACGAGCAGTACGTC.

In its sample, this clone was seen once. The rearrangement uses TRBV20-1 and TRBJ2-5; the match to TRBD1 covers 9 bases. Germline V gives CDR1 DFQATT, CDR2 SNEGSKA (reference sequence). The CDR3 sequence is 11 residues long. J lost 5 bases, V lost 8 bases, and 3 bases had no gene match. The CDR3 loop is CSYRGRETQYF. The CDR3 DNA follows: TGCAGTTACAGGGGGCGGGAGACCCAGTACTTC.

This chain connects TRBV7-2 to TRBJ2-7, with a tentative D call TRBD2 (6 bases). The V and J ends lost 4 bases and 4 bases respectively, with 17 bases between them. CDR3 length: 15 residues. Germline CDR1 SGHTA, CDR2 FQGNSA. In DNA, the CDR3 is TGTGCCAGCAGCTCTAAGCGGGTTTTGGAATACGAGCAGTACTTC. The encoded protein is CASSSKRVLEYEQYF. The full variable domain, in which reference TRBV7-2 and TRBJ2-7 provide the parts outside the CDR3, is GAGVSQSPSNKVTEKGKDVELRCDPISGHTALYWYRQSLGQGLEFLIYFQGNSAPDKSGLPSDRFSAERTGGSVSTLTIQRTQQEDSAVYLCASSSKRVLEYEQYFGPGTRLTVT.

A word on this clone: Distinct nucleotide sequences in the sample also encode this CDR3. The chain has TRBV7-2 and TRBJ2-5; D unresolved. V lost 1 base and J lost 4, with 7 bases in between. Germline V gene lookup returns CDR1 SGHTA and CDR2 FQGNSA. This CDR3 spans 13 amino acids. The CDR3 region is CASSLVTGETQYF. CDR3 DNA sequence: TGTGCCAGCAGCTTAGTAACGGGAGAGACCCAGTACTTC. Together with reference TRBV7-2 and TRBJ2-5, the CDR3 gives the full variable domain: GAGVSQSPSNKVTEKGKDVELRCDPISGHTALYWYRQSLGQGLEFLIYFQGNSAPDKSGLPSDRFSAERTGGSVSTLTIQRTQQEDSAVYLCASSLVTGETQYFGPGTRLLVL.

The rearrangement links TRBV14 to TRBJ2-2, with D maybe TRBD2 (6 bases). The CDR3 covers 18 residues. Trimming left V 2 bases short and J 7 bases short, with 23 bases between. In germline, CDR1 is SGHDN, CDR2 FVKESK. DNA for the CDR3: TGTGCCAGCAGCCAATTTGTGCTCCTCGGCGGGGTTGGCGGGGAGCTGTTTTTT. Its protein product is CASSQFVLLGGVGGELFF. Drawing the rest from reference TRBV14 and TRBJ2-2, the complete variable domain is EAGVTQFPSHSVIEKGQTVTLRCDPISGHDNLYWYRRVMGKEIKFLLHFVKESKQDESGMPNNRFLAERTGGTYSTLKVQPAELEDSGVYFCASSQFVLLGGVGGELFFGEGSRLTVL.

V is TRBV9 and J is TRBJ1-1, with D possibly TRBD1 on 5 matching bases. V lost 4 bases and J 4 bases, leaving 17 bases between the germline ends. The CDR3 sequence is 15 residues long. The germline V gene encodes CDR1 SGDLS and CDR2 YYNGEE. As DNA, the CDR3 is TGTGCCAGCAGCACCTTTACAGGTTCTGGCACTGAAGCTTTCTTT. This codes for CASSTFTGSGTEAFF. Full variable domain (remainder filled in from reference TRBV9 and TRBJ1-1): DSGVTQTPKHLITATGQRVTLRCSPRSGDLSVYWYQQSLDQGLQFLIQYYNGEERAKGNILERFSAQQFPDLHSELNLSSLELGDSALYFCASSTFTGSGTEAFFGQGTRLTVV.

In this sample, this clone turned up once. This chain joins TRBV2 and TRBJ2-2, with D perhaps TRBD2 (7 bases). In germline, CDR1 is SNHLY, CDR2 FYNNEI. This CDR3 has 15 residues. Trimming removed 4 bases at V and 2 bases at J, with 11 bases between. For the CDR3, the DNA is TGTGCCAGCAGTGGGTCGGGGGGCAACACCGGGGAGCTGTTTTTT. Encoded protein: CASSGSGGNTGELFF.

CDR3 protein: CASSPGGGSYEQYF. CDR3 DNA sequence: TGTGCCAGCAGCCCGGGGGGGGGATCCTACGAGCAGTACTTC. The chain carries TRBV5-4 and TRBJ2-7, with 8 nucleotides matching TRBD2. Germline values: CDR1 SGHNT, CDR2 YYREEE (reference sequence). This CDR3 contains 14 residues. V was pared by 4 bases and J by 1 base, with 4 bases of the junction left unmatched.

This clone was counted a few times. The V and J genes are TRBV5-4 and TRBJ1-1, with D perhaps TRBD1 (5 bases). This CDR3 spans 15 amino acids. Germline loops: CDR1 SGHNT, CDR2 YYREEE (reference sequence). Deletions cut 0 bases from V and 5 bases from J, with 14 bases between. DNA for the CDR3: TGTGCCAGCAGCTTGGCCGGGGTGGAGGGGACTGAAGCTTTCTTT. Protein sequence: CASSLAGVEGTEAFF.

This clone was recorded a few times. The chain joins TRBV24-1 to TRBJ2-1; 8 bases match TRBD2. Germline V gene data show CDR1 as KGHDR and CDR2 as SFDVKD. The CDR3 extends over 17 amino acids. Losses at the gene ends were 7 bases for V and 6 bases for J; bases not matched to a gene: 16. As DNA, the CDR3 is TGTGCCACCAGCTGGGGTGGGCGGGGGGAAAGTAGCAATGAGCAGTTCTTC. Translation: CATSWGGRGESSNEQFF.

The V and J genes are TRBV7-2 and TRBJ2-7; D might be TRBD1 (6 bases). Germline values: CDR1 SGHTA, CDR2 FQGNSA. This CDR3 is 13 amino acids long. Trimming pared 1 base from V and 7 bases from J, leaving 11 bases between. The CDR3 protein is CASSLDGTMEQYV. Here the CDR3 DNA reads TGTGCCAGCAGCTTAGATGGGACAATGGAGCAGTACGTC.

This chain connects TRBV11-2 to TRBJ2-4, with 13 positions matching TRBD2. From germline, CDR1 is SGHAT and CDR2 FQNNGV. CDR3 length: 15 amino acids. J lost 7 bases, V lost 4 bases, and 4 bases had no gene match. The CDR3 spells CASSSQGLAGNIQYF. The CDR3 region has the DNA TGTGCCAGCAGCTCCCAGGGACTAGCGGGGAACATTCAGTACTTC.

The V call is TRBV7-2, the J call TRBJ1-3; perhaps TRBD1 as D (6 bases). CDR3 size: 14 residues. CDR1 and CDR2 from the germline V gene are SGHTA and FQGNSA. Trimming took off 2 bases at V and 2 bases at J, with 7 bases between the two ends. The CDR3 nucleotides are TGTGCCAGCAGCTTACAGGGGACTGGAAACACCATATATTTT. It is translated as CASSLQGTGNTIYF.

This chain joins TRBV2 and TRBJ1-4; the D gene is possibly TRBD1 (6 bases). Germline CDR1 reads SNHLY; CDR2 reads FYNNEI. The CDR3 totals 13 residues. Trimming shortened V by 4 bases and J by 6 bases, and 9 bases separated the two germline ends. DNA for the CDR3: TGTGCCAGCAGTGCGGACAGAGATGAAAAACTGTTTTTT. This encodes CASSADRDEKLFF.

The V and J genes are TRBV3-1 (or the pseudogene TRBV3-2) and TRBJ2-7, with 8 bases lining up with TRBD2. This CDR3 contains 16 residues. Germline CDR1 reads LGHDT; CDR2 reads YNNKEL (reference sequence). After removal of 5 bases from V and 3 bases from J, the junction contained 12 bases not matched to a gene. The CDR3 region is CASSRRGAGGLYEQYF. In DNA form, the CDR3 reads TGTGCCAGCAGCAGACGGGGTGCGGGGGGCCTCTACGAGCAGTACTTC.